The rows below give T cell receptor beta chains drawn from one sample of a study of T cell responses to AZD1222 COVID-19 vaccine. Sequenced by immunoSEQ multiplex PCR; TCRdb stores in-frame clones only, minus some. The sample lists more than 150,000 clones; almost 90% were seen once. The specimen was peripheral blood, collected on day 0 of AZD1222 vaccination. Receptors were obtained from an adult in good health. The CDR3 runs from the conserved cysteine through the conserved F or W. The D gene is left open where the match is weak. The listing skips clone size in some rows; elsewhere it reads once, few, many or a size class.

>TRBV6-5|TRBJ1-1|.|.
CASSYEGTEAFF
TGTGCCAGCAGTTACGAGGGGACTGAAGCTTTCTTT
>TRBV15|TRBJ2-5|.|.
CATSGADITGETQYF
TGTGCCACCAGCGGGGCGGACATCACAGGGGAGACCCAGTACTTC
>TRBV3-1/TRBV3-2|TRBJ1-6|.|TRBD1
CASSPQTGGNSPLHF
TGTGCCAGCAGCCCCCAGACAGGGGGTAATTCACCCCTCCACTTT
>TRBV9|TRBJ2-5|.|TRBD2
CASSESGLAVEETQYF
TGTGCCAGCAGCGAGTCAGGACTAGCGGTTGAAGAGACCCAGTACTTC
>TRBV28|TRBJ2-7|.|.
CASSPRQLGEQYF
TGTGCCAGCAGTCCCCGACAGTTGGGCGAGCAGTACTTC
>TRBV5-6|TRBJ2-1|.|.
CASSSPPGRNLGEQFF
TGTGCCAGCAGCTCACCCCCGGGGCGAAACTTAGGTGAGCAGTTCTTC
>TRBV6-5|TRBJ2-3|.|TRBD1
CASSSLQGTQYF
TGTGCCAGCAGTTCATTACAGGGGACGCAGTATTTT
>TRBV28|TRBJ1-2|.|.
CASTIRGVYGYTF
TGTGCCAGCACCATCAGGGGAGTCTATGGCTACACCTTC
>TRBV28|TRBJ2-3|.|TRBD2
CASSLWGEGRTDTQYF
TGTGCCAGCAGTTTATGGGGGGAGGGCCGCACAGATACGCAGTATTTT
>TRBV6-5|TRBJ1-1|.|.
CASSYSSPNTEAFF
TGTGCCAGCAGTTACTCGAGCCCTAACACTGAAGCTTTCTTT
>TRBV6-5|TRBJ2-2|.|.
CASRIVNTGELFF
TGTGCCAGCAGGATCGTCAACACCGGGGAGCTGTTTTTT
>TRBV11-2|TRBJ1-4|.|TRBD1
CASTRDRGRWANEKLFF
TGTGCCAGCACTCGGGACAGGGGGCGCTGGGCTAATGAAAAACTGTTTTTT
>TRBV5-4|TRBJ2-2|.|TRBD1
CASSNLARTGLDTGELFF
TGTGCCAGCAGCAATTTGGCCAGGACAGGGTTGGACACCGGGGAGCTGTTTTTT
>TRBV28|TRBJ2-7|.|TRBD2
CAGKRERYEQYF
TGTGCCGGAAAGCGGGAGCGGTACGAGCAGTACTTC
>TRBV7-9|TRBJ2-7|.|.
CASSALGGSYEQYF
TGTGCCAGCAGCGCGCTAGGGGGATCCTACGAGCAGTACTTC
>TRBV24-1|TRBJ1-5|.|TRBD1
CATSDSGQGVGQPQHF
TGTGCCACCAGTGATTCCGGACAGGGGGTTGGTCAGCCCCAGCATTTT
>TRBV15|TRBJ2-7|.|TRBD2
CATSRVASGVYEQYF
TGTGCCACCAGCAGAGTTGCTAGCGGTGTATACGAGCAGTACTTC
>TRBV30|TRBJ1-2|.|.
CAWSVQVTARLYGYTF
TGTGCCTGGAGTGTACAGGTGACAGCTAGACTCTATGGCTACACCTTC
>TRBV4-2|TRBJ1-6|.|.
CASSQGRESNSPLHF
TGTGCCAGCAGCCAAGGGAGGGAGAGTAATTCACCCCTCCACTTT
>TRBV19|TRBJ2-6|.|.
CASSTRPGANVLTF
TGTGCCAGTAGTACCCGACCGGGGGCCAACGTCCTGACTTTC
>TRBV19|TRBJ2-2|.|.
CASSIGVSGTSSGELFF
TGTGCCAGTAGTATAGGTGTTTCAGGCACATCCAGCGGGGAGCTGTTTTTT
>TRBV6-6|TRBJ2-7|.|TRBD1
CASSWQGVSSYEQYF
TGTGCCAGCAGCTGGCAGGGGGTTAGCTCCTACGAGCAGTACTTC
>TRBV28|TRBJ2-1|.|TRBD2
CASSPPTSGRNEQFF
TGTGCCAGCAGTCCACCGACTAGCGGGAGGAATGAGCAGTTCTTC
>TRBV27|TRBJ2-7|.|.
CASSLTESSYEQYF
TGTGCCAGCAGTCTTACAGAGAGCTCCTACGAGCAGTACTTC
>TRBV16|TRBJ1-1|.|.
CASSPSSGSSNTEAFF
TGTGCCAGCAGCCCTTCTTCGGGCAGCTCGAACACTGAAGCTTTCTTT
>TRBV2|TRBJ1-2|.|.
CASSWNTGNYGYTF
TGTGCCAGCAGTTGGAACACAGGAAACTATGGCTACACCTTC
>TRBV5-1|TRBJ1-1|.|TRBD1
CASSVGQGLTEAFF
TGCGCCAGCAGCGTGGGACAGGGACTCACTGAAGCTTTCTTT
>TRBV21-1|TRBJ2-1|.|.
CASSEEQFF
TGTGCCAGCAGCGAGGAGCAGTTCTTC
>TRBV5-6|TRBJ1-5|few|.
CASSLSQVNQPQHF
TGTGCCAGCAGCTTGAGTCAGGTTAATCAGCCCCAGCATTTT
>TRBV19|TRBJ1-2|few|.
CASNPQRNYGYTF
TGTGCCAGTAACCCCCAGAGGAACTATGGCTACACCTTC